Sequencing of this T cell receptor (beta chain) was carried out in a study of spatial heterogeneity in lung cancer. Study findings and constraints: Resection blood, more than follow-up blood, showed ubiquitous expanded tumor TCRs.

Time point defined: blood at routine non-recurrence follow-up after resection. Whole RNA, which was extracted from tumor, nontumor lung tissue or frozen PBMC, was sequenced without any cell sorting. The study tagged each TCR cDNA molecule with a unique molecular identifier. MiXCR, applied by TCRdb to the 5' RACE reads, yields one record per CDR3 protein. Among fewer than 100,000 distinct CDR3 sequences listed, approximately 19% were seen once. CDR1 is KGHDR and CDR2 is SFDVKD in the germline V gene. The CDR3 contains 14 residues. The V end was cut by 1 base, the J end by 7 bases, with 11 bases between. This clonotype was recorded at least ten times. Its antigen is unknown.

The rearrangement links TRBV24-1 to TRBJ2-3, with a weak D call TRBD1 (5 bases). The TCR originated in a male donor with early-stage non-small cell lung cancer. The specimen comprised PBMCs, sampled at follow-up. CDR3: CATSDFPGPNTQYF. The DNA of the CDR3 is TGTGCCACCAGTGATTTCCCAGGGCCGAATACGCAGTATTTT.